These T cell receptor beta chains were read from a single sample in a study of T cell changes during pregnancy in multiple sclerosis. Produced via immunoSEQ multiplex PCR; TCRdb's table is partial and in-frame only. Of around 39,000 clones listed, around 93% are singletons. The sequencing here drew on CD8+ T cells from peripheral blood mononuclear cells, taken before pregnancy. The origin of the receptors is a female donor with multiple sclerosis, enrolled in a pregnancy study. Both conserved end residues are trimmed from each CDR3.

TRBJ2-2 | 12 | TRBV6-5 | ASSYPANTGELF
TRBJ1-1 | 11 | TRBV19 | ASSITGNTEAF
TRBJ1-2 | 13 | TRBV9 | ASSVDDRGLGGYT
TRBJ2-3 | 14 | TRBV7-8 | ASSKLAGGLTATQY
TRBJ2-3 | 11 | TRBV21-1 | ASSKGQSDTQY
TRBJ1-1 | 16 | TRBV27 | ASSSPTGGRSGNTEAF
TRBJ2-7 | 10 | TRBV7-9 | ASSLHTNEQY
TRBJ2-7 | 11 | TRBV9 | ASSVGQKGEQY
TRBJ2-2 | 11 | TRBV6-5 | ASSPGGPGELF
TRBJ2-3 | 14 | TRBV5-5 | ASSTDPGGIGDTQY
TRBJ2-7 | 12 | TRBV9 | ASSPGGRNYEQY
TRBJ2-3 | 11 | TRBV29-1 | SAQGLDTDTQY
TRBJ1-4 | 12 | TRBV9 | ASSGGARGEKLF
TRBJ1-5 | 10 | TRBV27 | ASSQSNQPQH
TRBJ1-3 | 13 | TRBV27 | ASSSNILSGNTIY
TRBJ2-1 | 15 | TRBV4-1 | ASSPYTGESSYNEQF
TRBJ2-7 | 13 | TRBV27 | ASSSGRSVGYEQY
TRBJ2-3 | 12 | TRBV9 | ASSSGGAPDTQY
TRBJ2-7 | 14 | TRBV7-9 | ASSPPGTGSSYEQY
TRBJ1-2 | 12 | TRBV2 | ASYRREGLYGYT
TRBJ1-3 | 13 | TRBV25-1 | ASSENLAAGNTIY
TRBJ1-4 | 10 | TRBV27 | ASSPGNEKLF
TRBJ1-6 | 14 | TRBV2 | ASSGLRSSYNSPLH
TRBJ2-1 | 12 | TRBV4-1 | ASSQELAEPSFI
TRBJ2-7 | 11 | TRBV29-1 | SVEDWGSYEQY
TRBJ1-1 | 11 | TRBV6-1 | AGGDSENTEAF
TRBJ2-2 | 14 | TRBV7-3 | ASSLRRDTNTGELF
TRBJ1-2 | 12 | TRBV13 | ASSVRDPNYGYT
TRBJ2-2 | 12 | TRBV5-1 | ASSLLMSTGELF
TRBJ2-7 | 12 | TRBV9 | ASSVDGGGNEQY
TRBJ2-1 | 15 | TRBV19 | ASTVGWTGGGASEQF
TRBJ1-5 | 12 | TRBV9 | ASSADRGNQPQH
TRBJ2-7 | 11 | TRBV30 | AWSVAGPYEQY
TRBJ2-3 | 17 | TRBV4-2 | ASSQPVGTSETSTDTQY
TRBJ2-7 | 10 | TRBV28 | ASSFPLREQY
TRBJ2-2 | 12 | TRBV4-1 | ASSPLGGAGELF
TRBJ2-7 | 13 | TRBV11-2 | ASSSYRASYGEQY
TRBJ2-3 | 13 | TRBV5-4 | ASSLKREVTDTQY
TRBJ2-1 | 13 | TRBV27 | ASSPGQGGYNEQF
TRBJ1-1 | 13 | TRBV10-3 | ASSQRGSGGTEAF
TRBJ2-1 | 12 | TRBV5-1 | ASRTGGGYNEQF
TRBJ1-1 | 13 | TRBV7-3 | ASSLTTGPNTEAF
TRBJ1-2 | 15 | TRBV27 | ASSPRTGGSGNYGYT
TRBJ1-2 | 13 | TRBV9 | ASSPSSQGAYGYT
TRBJ2-7 | 13 | TRBV6-1 | ASSEPYRQGYEQY
TRBJ1-2 | 13 | TRBV6-5 | ASSTSGQGADGYT
TRBJ1-2 | 11 | TRBV10-3 | AISESDSYGYT
TRBJ2-7 | 13 | TRBV7-9 | ASSGPSRERSEQY
TRBJ1-1 | 10 | TRBV7-9 | ASSHYGGEAF
TRBJ2-1 | 10 | TRBV6-6 | ASSPTSNEQF
TRBJ2-4 | 16 | TRBV2 | ASRPSGRAVLAKNIQY
TRBJ2-1 | 14 | TRBV18 | ASSPRTAVPYNEQF
TRBJ2-7 | 11 | TRBV15 | ATSRPLGYEQY
TRBJ2-7 | 11 | TRBV7-8 | ASAFGLAAEQY
TRBJ2-2 | 13 | TRBV5-1 | ASSGSGYNTGELF
TRBJ2-7 | 10 | TRBV27 | ASRQGWDEQY
TRBJ2-5 | 11 | TRBV7-8 | ASSSTLQETQY
TRBJ1-2 | 12 | TRBV9 | ASSPGQTLYGYT
TRBJ2-4 | 9 | TRBV19 | ASSIGTGQY